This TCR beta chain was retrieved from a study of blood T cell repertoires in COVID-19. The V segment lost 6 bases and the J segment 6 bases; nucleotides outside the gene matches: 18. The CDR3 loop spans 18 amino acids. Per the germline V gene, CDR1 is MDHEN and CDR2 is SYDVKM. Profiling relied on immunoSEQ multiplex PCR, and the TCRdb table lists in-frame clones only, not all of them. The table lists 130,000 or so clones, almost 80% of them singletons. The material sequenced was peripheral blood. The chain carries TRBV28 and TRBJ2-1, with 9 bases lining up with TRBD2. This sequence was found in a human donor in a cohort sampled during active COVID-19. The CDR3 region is CASSTAHVGSGRSNEQFF. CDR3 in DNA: TGTGCCAGCAGCACCGCCCACGTTGGTAGCGGGAGAAGCAATGAGCAGTTCTTC.